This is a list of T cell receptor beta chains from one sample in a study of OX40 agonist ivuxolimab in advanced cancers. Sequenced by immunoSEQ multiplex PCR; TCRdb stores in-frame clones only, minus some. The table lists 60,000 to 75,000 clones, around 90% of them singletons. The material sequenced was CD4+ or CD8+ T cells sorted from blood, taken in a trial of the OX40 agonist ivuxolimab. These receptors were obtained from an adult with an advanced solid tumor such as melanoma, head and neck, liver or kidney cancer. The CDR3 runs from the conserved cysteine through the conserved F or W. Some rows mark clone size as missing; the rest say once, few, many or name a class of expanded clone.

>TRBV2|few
CASSLQSYNEQFF
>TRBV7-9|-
CASSLGQGYSPLHF
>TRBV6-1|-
CASSGTGLNIQYF
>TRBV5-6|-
CASSPVVGREAFF
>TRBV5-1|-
CASSGVDRRRGQYF
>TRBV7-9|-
CASSAVSAQSGTQYF
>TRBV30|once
CAWSAGRAPGETQYF
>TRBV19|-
CASSTRPGELFF
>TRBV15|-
CATSRLYPYNEQFF
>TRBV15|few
CATSRAGDEKLFF
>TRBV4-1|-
CASSLAQGATYEQYF
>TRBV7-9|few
CASSPRTGGGEQYF
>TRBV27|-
CASSSRRKTDGYTF
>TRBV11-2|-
CASSANDASEQYF
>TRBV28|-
CASSFGTLLQAGELFF
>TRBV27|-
CASSLSGVGGYTF
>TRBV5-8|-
CASSGDGTLLETQYF
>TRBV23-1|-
CASADSRYNEQFF
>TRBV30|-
CAWSFGSAGPNEKLFF
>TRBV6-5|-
CASSRQGFGTEAFF
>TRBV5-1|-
CASSSGLAGGITDTQYF
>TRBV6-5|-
CASSPGTEYNQPQHF
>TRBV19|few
CASTQDRGGFQPQHF
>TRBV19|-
CASSARGVGYEQYF
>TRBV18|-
CASSPMATNTGELFF
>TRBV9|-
CASSRDSNSGNTIYF
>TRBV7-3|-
CASSFSGNNEQFF
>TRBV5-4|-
CASSSTGLPFYGYTF
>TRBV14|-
CASSQIRGRETQYF
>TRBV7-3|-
CASSPGGGETQYF
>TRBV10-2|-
CASSDEDRNTGELFF
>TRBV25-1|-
CASSLPSGGAETQYF